This T cell receptor beta chain is drawn from a study of lymphopenia after photon versus proton radiotherapy. Study-wide results and caveats: Under photons, naive T cells and diversity fell while effector/memory populations rose. After the lymphocyte nadir, photon-treated repertoires showed oligoclonal expansion, especially of CD8+ Temra cells. A bigger post-nadir fall in TCR diversity correlated inversely with survival time in deceased patients. Authors raise, but do not show, better survival with proton therapy.

TCRdb's copy holds only in-frame clones and misses some; the assay was immunoSEQ multiplex PCR. The sample holds about 45,000 clones, 65% to 90% seen once. A note on this clone: The antigen remains unidentified.

Trimming removed 0 bases at V and 4 bases at J, with 14 bases between. Germline CDR1 and CDR2: SGHRS and YFSETQ. This CDR3 is 15 amino acids long. This material consisted of peripheral blood, taken from a patient treated with photon-based radiotherapy. The chain combines TRBV5-1 with TRBJ2-7; TRBD2 might be the D (6 bases). The sequence was collected from a man in his forties with gastric cancer. The CDR3 protein is CASSLGRGFRYEQYF. CDR3 coding DNA: TGCGCCAGCAGCTTGGGGAGGGGTTTCAGGTACGAGCAGTACTTC.